The table lists the clone carrying this TCR beta chain with a few counts. The sample belongs to a study of blood T cells in healthy people across ages. PCR was performed a second time for about 7 to 12 cycles using a sample-barcoded 5' primer and a J-beta primer mix. TCRdb passed the 5' RACE reads through MiXCR, listing each CDR3 protein once. The sample has some 760,000 distinct CDR3 sequences; roughly 25% are singletons. The CDR3 sequence is 13 residues long. Per germline, CDR1 LGHNT and CDR2 FRNRAP. V was shortened by 3 bases and J by 6 bases, with 12 bases between the two germline ends. The sample was also linked to a second study, of T cells of mothers and their children.

V is TRBV12-5 and J is TRBJ2-7, with TRBD1 as a possible D gene (6 bases). Sequencing was performed on blood. This clonotype was obtained from a boy under 18 in good health. The CDR3 region is CASGLQGDSEQYF. In nucleotides, the CDR3 is TGTGCTAGTGGTTTACAGGGAGACAGCGAGCAGTACTTC.